The TCR beta chain described here comes from a study of identifying expanded T cells in peripheral blood. Collection occurred without any documented infections or immune events in donors. TCRdb's table, derived via immunoSEQ multiplex PCR, lists solely in-frame clones and lacks some. The sample includes 50,000 to 75,000 clones, approximately 89% seen only once; the top ten take roughly 4.8%. There are 17 residues in the CDR3. Germline V gives CDR1 MDHEN, CDR2 SYDVKM. V was clipped by 4 bases and J by 2 bases; unmatched bases: 7. The V and J genes are TRBV28 and TRBJ2-3; 12 nucleotides match TRBD2. The source material was blood. This TCR derives from a person aged 18-70 years in good health. The CDR3 bases are TGTGCCAGCAGTTCCCGGACTAGCGGGGAGACCACAGATACGCAGTATTTT. Its translation is CASSSRTSGETTDTQYF.